This TCR beta chain was captured by sequencing in a study of blood T cell repertoires in COVID-19. About the research overall: The origin of the acute and convalescent COVID-19 samples was the United States, Italy and Spain. T cells, B-cell-depleted T cells, or PBMCs supplied cDNA or gDNA.

Authors' data handling: Reference gene primer amplification gave nucleated cell count estimates. Clones were sequenced by immunoSEQ multiplex PCR, and TCRdb holds only the in-frame ones, with some missing. D and trimming were read from the DNA, whereas the V and J calls and clone size are those reported in that table. There are roughly 260,000 clones in the sample; roughly 90% occur only once, and 11% lies in the top ten. Seattle-derived patients entered the study during active infection and were followed longitudinally. This clonotype originated in a woman aged 25 to 39 with COVID-19, enrolled during active disease. The specimen sequenced was peripheral blood.

CDR3 DNA sequence: TGTGCCAGCAGCTCCCTGGCCGGGACAGAGGACACTGAAGCTTTCTTT. This codes for CASSSLAGTEDTEAFF. The chain uses TRBV5-4 and TRBJ1-1; 7 nucleotides match TRBD1. CDR3 size: 16 residues. The junction had 11 bases not matched to a gene; V was cut back by 3 bases and J by 3 bases. Germline loops: CDR1 SGHNT, CDR2 YYREEE (reference sequence).